The source of this T cell receptor beta chain is a study of blood T cell repertoires in COVID-19. The CDR3 runs to 15 residues. Deletions cut 1 base from V and 8 bases from J, with 15 bases between. In germline, CDR1 is MNHNS, CDR2 SASEGT. As processed by the authors: Amplified reference gene primers provided the basis for estimating nucleated cell counts. Repertoires were generated with immunoSEQ multiplex PCR, while TCRdb's copy carries only in-frame clones and drops some. V, J and clone size are those of that table, while D and trimming were read from the DNA. This table has 90,000 or so clones, over 75% appearing once.

This receptor was identified in a human donor in a cohort sampled during active COVID-19. The sequenced material came from peripheral blood. The chain combines TRBV6-1 with TRBJ2-1, with D maybe TRBD2 (7 bases). The CDR3 is CASSEDGGPLYEQFF. The CDR3 region has the DNA TGTGCCAGCAGTGAAGACGGGGGGCCCCTCTATGAGCAGTTCTTC.